This passage covers 3 T cell receptor beta chains from one sample sequenced in a study of blood T cell repertoires in COVID-19. Using immunoSEQ multiplex PCR, the repertoire was profiled, and TCRdb retains in-frame clones only, with some absent. The sample records roughly 250,000 clones, approximately 83% being singletons. What was sequenced was peripheral blood. Receptor source: a human donor in a cohort sampled during active COVID-19.

The V gene is TRBV10-2, the J gene TRBJ1-5, with D possibly matching TRBD1 (5 bases). The CDR3 length is 14 residues. Germline V gives CDR1 WSHSY, CDR2 SAAADI. The ends were cut back, 2 bases at V and 9 bases at J, with 14 bases in the middle. CDR3 loop: CASSEGTAQGPQHF. CDR3 DNA: TGCGCCAGCAGTGAGGGTACAGCGCAGGGGCCCCAGCATTTT.

The chain couples TRBV5-1 to TRBJ2-5; 12 bases line up with TRBD2. The CDR3 contains 15 residues. J gave up 2 bases and V 1 base, and 0 bases lay outside the gene matches. The germline V gene has CDR1 SGHRS and CDR2 YFSETQ. The CDR3 loop reads CASSLLAGGQETQYF. In DNA, the CDR3 is TGCGCCAGCAGCTTGCTAGCGGGAGGGCAAGAGACCCAGTACTTC.

This chain links TRBV19 with TRBJ2-1, with 7 nucleotides matching TRBD2. Germline CDR1 and CDR2: LNHDA and SQIVND (reference sequence). The CDR3 covers 16 residues. V lost 3 bases, J lost 3 bases, and 8 bases stayed unmatched. The CDR3 region is CASSIGGRAGYNEQFF. The CDR3 DNA is TGTGCCAGTAGTATCGGAGGGAGGGCCGGCTACAATGAGCAGTTCTTC.